The entry below gives a single TCR beta chain sequence along with its context. The specificity of this receptor is unknown. Base-call qualities are not available, and no considerably larger clone is one nucleotide away. TCRbeta CDR3 regions were amplified from genomic DNA by means of the immunoSEQ Assay, a bias-controlled multiplex PCR. Per the original workflow: The number of nucleated cells in each sample was estimated from the amplification of reference gene primers within the assay. To quantify the absolute abundance of each unique TCRbeta CDR3 rearrangement, sequence reads were collapsed and filtered. For each sample, productive Simpson clonality was calculated as the square root of Simpson's diversity index over productive rearrangements. The immuneACCESS repertoire file appears here via TCRdb, limited to in-frame rearrangements. These files lack a portion of the clones; in checked studies, under half of the deficit traces to unresolved V genes, and the cause of the others is not known. The DNA was the basis for D and trimming; V, J and clone size are from that table. The sample table lists 200,000 or so clones, about 88% of them with a count of one. Over 15% of the sample belongs to the ten largest clones.

There are 15 amino acids in the CDR3, from cysteine to phenylalanine inclusive. The DNA shown is the 45-base CDR3, in frame from base 1. From a lookup of the germline V gene, CDR1 and CDR2 are ENHRY and SYGVKD. V and J are truncated by 10 bases and 2 bases respectively, leaving an intervening sequence of 20 bases. This specimen comes from a study of blood T cell repertoires in COVID-19 (dated by TCRdb to the early 2020s). For the study in its entirety: Collaborator samples came from the United States, Italy and Spain and covered acute and convalescent phases of COVID-19. The material from the prospective study consisted of cDNA or gDNA derived from T cells, B-cell-depleted T cells, or PBMCs. The dataset comprised deeply sampled blood TCRbeta repertoires from subjects exposed to, actively infected with, or recovered from COVID-19. The repertoires were released in a freely available public database meant as a resource for research on the immune response to SARS-CoV-2. The samples were drawn from two sources: the first 160 participants of the ongoing ImmuneRACE study, and 1,200 or so subjects contributed by 6 global collaborators. Sample metadata almost always included a de-identified subject ID, COVID-19 status, age in years and sex. Where available, HLA class I and class II types were taken from metadata supplied by the sample provider and were not determined by assay-based typing. Points the paper makes about the study in general: The amount of clinical and demographic metadata varied by source and participant and was provided uncurated.

One collaborating source in Seattle enrolled patients during active infection and followed them longitudinally through the course of disease. Collaborating institutions collected whole blood in K2EDTA tubes following their own protocols. Collaborator samples were shipped for TCRbeta analysis as frozen whole blood, isolated PBMCs, or DNA extracted from either sample type. Source material: peripheral blood. This receptor chain uses TRBV10-3 and TRBJ1-2; there is no confident call for the D gene. This receptor was identified in a man aged 50-60 years with COVID-19, enrolled during active disease. The CDR3 protein: CATETGSPRNYGYTF. Read as DNA, the sequence is TGTGCCACCGAGACCGGGAGCCCAAGAAACTATGGCTACACCTTC.